The rows below give T cell receptor beta chains drawn from one sample of a study. MiXCR, run by TCRdb on the 5' RACE reads, gives a single entry per CDR3 protein. The data hold 35,000 to 50,000 distinct CDR3 sequences, with 25% to 35% observed a single time. What was sequenced was tumor-infiltrating memory CD4+ T cells sorted from the breast tumor. These receptors came from a female donor with breast cancer. Each CDR3 is given with its conserved first and last residue. D genes are given only for firm matches. Clone size appears in some rows only: once, few, many, or a class for an expanded clone.

size	D	V	J	CDR3	DNA
once	-	TRBV7-9	TRBJ1-1	CASSQRGISTEAFF	TGTGCCAGCAGCCAGAGAGGGATTAGCACTGAAGCTTTCTTT
few	-	TRBV20-1	TRBJ1-5	CSAGGGSLRNQPQHF	TGCAGTGCCGGGGGCGGGAGTTTACGCAATCAGCCCCAGCATTTT
-	TRBD1	TRBV18	TRBJ2-6	CASSPPQGTSGANVLTF	TGTGCCAGCTCACCGCCACAGGGGACCTCTGGGGCCAACGTCCTGACTTTC
-	-	TRBV7-3	TRBJ2-7	CASQSRSYEQYF	TGTGCCAGTCAATCTCGGTCGTACGAGCAGTACTTC
-	TRBD1	TRBV12-3/TRBV12-4	TRBJ1-2	CASSRTGDLYGYTF	TGTGCCAGCAGCCGAACAGGGGACCTCTATGGCTACACCTTC
-	TRBD2	TRBV7-8	TRBJ2-7	CASSPLLFSGGGLEQYF	TGTGCCAGCAGCCCATTGCTCTTTAGCGGGGGGGGACTCGAGCAGTACTTC
-	TRBD1	TRBV6-5	TRBJ1-1	CANSLTGGNTEAFF	TGTGCCAACAGTCTGACAGGGGGCAACACTGAAGCTTTCTTT
-	-	TRBV3-1	TRBJ2-4	CASSPLDKAKNIQYF	TGTGCCAGCAGCCCCTTGGACAAAGCCAAAAACATTCAGTACTTC
few	-	TRBV30	TRBJ1-1	CAWSPSTGRAFF	TGTGCCTGGAGTCCTTCTACGGGACGAGCTTTCTTT
-	TRBD2	TRBV4-2	TRBJ2-7	CASSQGQLADSYEQYF	TGTGCCAGCAGCCAAGGGCAACTAGCGGACTCCTACGAGCAGTACTTC
once	-	TRBV12-3/TRBV12-4	TRBJ2-3	CASGPGTPHGDTQYF	TGTGCCAGCGGCCCCGGGACTCCCCACGGGGATACGCAGTATTTT
few	-	TRBV5-5	TRBJ2-5	CASSQTWGGQSQETQYF	TGTGCCAGCAGCCAAACCTGGGGGGGACAGTCCCAAGAGACCCAGTACTTC
-	-	TRBV4-1	TRBJ1-2	CASSQDRLDPVGYGYTF	TGCGCCAGCAGCCAAGATCGCTTGGACCCCGTCGGCTATGGCTACACCTTC
-	-	TRBV10-3	TRBJ2-7	CAISDSGTPYEQYF	TGTGCCATCAGTGACTCCGGGACACCCTACGAGCAGTACTTC
-	-	TRBV14	TRBJ1-2	CASSQEPSLLYTF	TGTGCCAGCAGCCAAGAACCCAGTCTTTTATACACCTTC
few	TRBD2	TRBV4-2	TRBJ2-5	CASSQGLAGGEETQYF	TGTGCCAGCAGCCAGGGACTAGCGGGAGGGGAAGAGACCCAGTACTTC
medium-sized	-	TRBV9	TRBJ1-5	CASSVGADYNQPQHF	TGTGCCAGCAGCGTAGGGGCAGATTACAATCAGCCCCAGCATTTT
-	-	TRBV20-1	TRBJ2-7	CSATDRTYEQYF	TGCAGTGCTACCGACAGGACCTACGAGCAGTACTTC
few	TRBD1	TRBV5-1	TRBJ2-3	CASFTGQITDTQYF	TGCGCCAGCTTCACGGGACAGATCACAGATACGCAGTATTTT
-	-	TRBV20-1	TRBJ1-1	CSARGVGSAEAFF	TGCAGTGCTAGAGGTGTCGGCAGCGCTGAAGCTTTCTTT
-	-	TRBV12-3/TRBV12-4	TRBJ1-1	CASSRAGNTEAFF	TGTGCCAGCAGCCGTGCGGGGAACACTGAAGCTTTCTTT
many	-	TRBV9	TRBJ2-1	CASSVGGNLYNEQFF	TGTGCCAGCAGCGTCGGCGGGAACCTCTACAATGAGCAGTTCTTC
few	-	TRBV6-1	TRBJ1-5	CASSEPPGSSNQPQHF	TGTGCCAGCAGTGAGCCGCCCGGGAGCAGCAATCAGCCCCAGCATTTT
-	-	TRBV5-1	TRBJ2-7	CASSFGIGGPFSYEQYF	TGCGCCAGCAGCTTTGGTATCGGGGGACCCTTCTCCTACGAGCAGTACTTC
few	-	TRBV2	TRBJ2-2	CASSLLPRSGTGELFF	TGTGCCAGCAGCCTACTTCCCCGATCTGGCACCGGGGAGCTGTTTTTT
many	-	TRBV12-3/TRBV12-4	TRBJ2-7	CASSRQGLGYEQYF	TGTGCCAGCAGTCGCCAGGGGCTGGGATACGAGCAGTACTTC
medium-sized	TRBD1	TRBV10-3	TRBJ1-5	CATQTGSNQPQHF	TGTGCCACACAGACAGGGAGCAATCAGCCCCAGCATTTT
-	-	TRBV3-1	TRBJ2-5	CASSPVGAETQYF	TGTGCCAGCAGCCCGGTTGGGGCGGAGACCCAGTACTTC
-	-	TRBV20-1	TRBJ1-6	CSAREMGGRSYNSPLHF	TGCAGTGCTAGAGAGATGGGGGGCCGATCCTATAATTCACCCCTCCACTTT
-	-	TRBV4-3	TRBJ2-5	CASSPTGSEQETQYF	TGCGCCAGCAGCCCCACCGGGTCCGAACAAGAGACCCAGTACTTC
-	-	TRBV4-1	TRBJ1-2	CASSPTDSSYYGYTF	TGCGCCAGCAGCCCGACAGACTCATCGTACTATGGCTACACCTTC